This T cell receptor beta chain was identified during a study of T-cell memory formation after mild COVID-19. General study points: Some clones that responded turned up in pre-infection memory, which suggests that cross-reactive memory joined in. Mainly in CM and EM were contracting CD4+ clones; CD8+ were in EMRA.

Germline loops: CDR1 SGHTA, CDR2 FQGNSA. J was trimmed by 4 bases and V by 5 bases; bases with no gene match: 7. CDR3 length equals 14 residues. TCRdb re-called the 5' RACE reads with MiXCR, one entry per CDR3 protein. The table shows under 450,000 distinct CDR3 sequences, with roughly 14% occurring only once. This clonotype was counted between two and nine times. Its antigen is not known. The clonotype comes from a man aged 18 to 29 who had mild COVID-19 (a few samples of this study predate the infection). Cell type and time point are not known. Input material: PBMCs or a T cell subset sorted from them (not recorded which). The V gene is TRBV7-2, the J gene TRBJ1-2; 7 bases line up with TRBD1. CDR3 DNA sequence: TGTGCCAGCAGCAAAGGGGGCGCGGGCTATGGCTACACCTTC. It specifies CASSKGGAGYGYTF.